This TCR beta chain was captured in a study of blood T cell repertoires in COVID-19. This CDR3 has 13 amino acids. V was shortened by 7 bases and J by 7 bases, with 16 bases between the two germline ends. Germline V gene lookup returns CDR1 ENHRY and CDR2 SYGVKD. Assay used: immunoSEQ multiplex PCR; TCRdb lists only in-frame clones, some missing. Of 300,000 to 450,000 clones listed, about 87% are singletons. The rearrangement uses TRBV10-3 and TRBJ1-2, with a tentative D call TRBD1 (6 bases). Sequenced input: peripheral blood. The sequence came from a woman aged 25-40 years with COVID-19, enrolled during active disease. The CDR3 DNA reads as TGTGCCATCACCGCAGACAGGTCTGGTGGCTACACCTTC. Protein sequence: CAITADRSGGYTF.